The entry that follows covers one T cell receptor beta chain sequence. Its antigen is unidentified. Unique molecular identifiers were incorporated into the prepared TCRbeta library. Via MiXCR, TCRdb re-called the PCR reads, giving one row per CDR3 protein. This sample has approximately 300,000 distinct CDR3 sequences, with around 7.1% found just once. The sample is drawn from a study of T-cell reconstitution after alpha-beta-depleted transplantation in children. Study findings and constraints: T-cell counts and diversity at one year following transplant were attributed mainly to newly produced T cells. At day 60, the high TCRbeta diversity found in some patients originated from recipient T cells and thymic progenitors that had survived. Alpha-beta T cells about two months after transplant reportedly derived from several hundred expanded graft clones.

The CDR3 sequence is 16 residues long. The germline V gene has CDR1 LGHDT and CDR2 YNNKEL (reference sequence). The V gene end was trimmed by 8 bases and the J gene end by 1 base; junction bases not matched to a gene: 11. The V and J genes are TRBV3-1 and TRBJ2-3; 8 bases fit TRBD1. The sample was peripheral blood, taken 360 days after TCRalphabeta/CD19-depleted stem cell transplant. The sequence derives from a female patient aged 2-9 years who had a stem cell transplant for Fanconi anemia, so the T cells may come from the graft donor. As DNA, the CDR3 is TGTGCCAGCGGACAGGGATTCTCGATAGGCACAGATACGCAGTATTTT. Protein product: CASGQGFSIGTDTQYF.